The present T cell receptor beta chain was sequenced within a study of blood T cell repertoires in COVID-19. Across the whole study: Samples came from the United States, Italy and Spain, spanning acute and convalescent COVID-19. PBMCs, B-cell-depleted T cells, or T cells provided the cDNA or gDNA that made up the material.

Germline values: CDR1 WSHSY, CDR2 SAAADI. There are 15 residues in the CDR3. With 4 bases clipped from V and 1 base from J, the junction kept 2 bases outside the gene matches. Generated by immunoSEQ multiplex PCR, the TCRdb table keeps only in-frame clones and is missing some. Altogether some 150,000 clones are present, roughly 89% being singletons, with the ten largest covering over 0.75%. V usage is TRBV10-2 and J usage is TRBJ2-1; 9 nucleotides line up with TRBD2. The receptor comes from a woman in her fifties or sixties with acute or convalescent COVID-19. Specimen: peripheral blood. As DNA, the CDR3 is TGCGCCAGCAGTGCTGGACTAGCGTCCTACAATGAGCAGTTCTTC. Its protein is CASSAGLASYNEQFF.